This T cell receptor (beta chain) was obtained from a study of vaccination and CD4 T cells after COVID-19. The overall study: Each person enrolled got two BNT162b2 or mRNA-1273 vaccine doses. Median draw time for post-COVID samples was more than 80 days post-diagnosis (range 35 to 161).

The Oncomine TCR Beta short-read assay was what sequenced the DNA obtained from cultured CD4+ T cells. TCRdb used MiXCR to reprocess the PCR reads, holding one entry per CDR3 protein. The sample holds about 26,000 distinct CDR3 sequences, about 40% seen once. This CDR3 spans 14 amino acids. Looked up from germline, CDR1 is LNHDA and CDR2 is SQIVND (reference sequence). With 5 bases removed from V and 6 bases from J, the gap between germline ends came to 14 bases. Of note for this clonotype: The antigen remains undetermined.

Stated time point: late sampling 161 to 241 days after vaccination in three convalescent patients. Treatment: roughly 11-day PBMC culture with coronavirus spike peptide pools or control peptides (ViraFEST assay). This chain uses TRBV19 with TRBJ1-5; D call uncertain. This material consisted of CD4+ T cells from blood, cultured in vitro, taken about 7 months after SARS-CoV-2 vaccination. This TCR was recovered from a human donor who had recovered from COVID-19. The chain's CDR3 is CASSESKRAQPQHF. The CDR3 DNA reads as TGTGCCAGTAGTGAGTCGAAGAGGGCTCAGCCCCAGCATTTT. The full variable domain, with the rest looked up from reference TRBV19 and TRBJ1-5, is DGGITQSPKYLFRKEGQNVTLSCEQNLNHDAMYWYRQDPGQGLRLIYYSQIVNDFQKGDIAEGYSVSREKKESFPLTVTSAQKNPTAFYLCASSESKRAQPQHFGDGTRLSIL.